Presented here are 13 T cell receptor beta chains from one specimen sequenced in a study of blood T cell repertoires in COVID-19. Libraries were prepared by immunoSEQ multiplex PCR; TCRdb keeps only in-frame clonotypes and omits some of them. The sample lists about 52,000 clones, about 81% occurring once. Input material: peripheral blood. The origin of the receptors is a woman aged 80 or over with COVID-19, enrolled during active disease.

The chain combines TRBV18 with TRBJ1-1, with 8 bases identical to TRBD1. Germline values: CDR1 KGHSH, CDR2 LQKENI. The CDR3 has 17 amino acids. The ends lost 0 bases at V and 0 bases at J; junction bases unmatched: 6. The CDR3 loop is CASSPPGAGGLNTEAFF. For the CDR3, the DNA is TGTGCCAGCTCACCACCGGGCGCAGGGGGCCTGAACACTGAAGCTTTCTTT. The whole variable domain, remainder taken from reference TRBV18 and TRBJ1-1, is NAGVMQNPRHLVRRRGQEARLRCSPMKGHSHVYWYRQLPEEGLKFMVYLQKENIIDESGMPKERFSAEFPKEGPSILRIQQVVRGDSAAYFCASSPPGAGGLNTEAFFGQGTRLTVV.

This clone was observed a few times. The chain has TRBV21-1 and TRBJ2-1; the table assigns TRBD2, which was not confirmed against the DNA. TRBV21-1 counts as a pseudogene. There are 15 residues in the CDR3. This CDR3 reads CASSKSLAGGNEQFF. CDR3 in DNA: TGTGCCAGCAGCAAATCCCTTGCGGGCGGCAATGAGCAGTTCTTC.

The V call is TRBV12-3 or TRBV12-4, the J call TRBJ1-1; D call uncertain. This CDR3 has 13 amino acids. Trimming left V 7 bases short and J 2 bases short, with 11 bases between. CDR3 protein: CASTIGVNTEAFF. CDR3 nucleotide sequence: TGTGCCAGCACCATCGGAGTAAACACTGAAGCTTTCTTT.

The chain joins TRBV29-1 to TRBJ2-3, with TRBD1 identical over 9 bases. Germline V gene lookup returns CDR1 SQVTM and CDR2 ANQGSEA. The junction had 6 bases not matched to a gene; V was cut back by 4 bases and J by 10 bases. This CDR3 comprises 12 residues. The CDR3 protein is CSVAGTGYPQYF. The CDR3 DNA sequence: TGCAGCGTTGCCGGGACAGGGTATCCGCAGTATTTT.

This chain connects TRBV7-2 to TRBJ2-1; D possibly corresponds to TRBD1 (7 bases). The germline V and J ends were trimmed by 5 bases and 6 bases, with 17 bases remaining between them. CDR1 and CDR2 from the germline V gene are SGHTA and FQGNSA. The CDR3 has 15 amino acids. Here the CDR3 DNA reads TGTGCCAGCAGCCCAGGGGGGCTAGCAGGCAATGAGCAGTTCTTC. As protein: CASSPGGLAGNEQFF.

The chain has TRBV27 and TRBJ2-7; 8 bases fit TRBD1. The ends lost 3 bases at V and 2 bases at J; junction bases unmatched: 6. The CDR3 totals 15 residues. Germline CDR1 reads MNHEY; CDR2 reads SMNVEV (reference sequence). As DNA, the CDR3 is TGTGCCAGCAGTTTTAACGGACAGGGCACCTACGAGCAGTACTTC. Its translation: CASSFNGQGTYEQYF.

The V call is TRBV6-5, the J call TRBJ2-7; D perhaps matches TRBD2 (8 bases). V was shortened by 5 bases and J by 2 bases, with 16 bases between the two germline ends. This CDR3 is 15 amino acids long. From germline, CDR1 is MNHEY and CDR2 SVGAGI. CDR3 DNA: TGTGCCAGCAGTCCAACGGGAGGGGGCGCCTACGAGCAGTACTTC. It is translated as CASSPTGGGAYEQYF.

The chain employs TRBV18 and TRBJ1-1; D possibly corresponds to TRBD1 (5 bases). Per germline, CDR1 KGHSH and CDR2 LQKENI. V dropped 3 bases and J dropped 0 bases, with 11 bases sitting between them. The CDR3 is 15 residues long. The CDR3 protein is CASSPLDSLNTEAFF. The CDR3, as DNA: TGTGCCAGCTCACCTTTAGACAGCCTGAACACTGAAGCTTTCTTT. Looking up the rest from reference TRBV18 and TRBJ1-1 gives the full variable domain: NAGVMQNPRHLVRRRGQEARLRCSPMKGHSHVYWYRQLPEEGLKFMVYLQKENIIDESGMPKERFSAEFPKEGPSILRIQQVVRGDSAAYFCASSPLDSLNTEAFFGQGTRLTVV.

This chain links TRBV19 with TRBJ1-2; 9 positions agree with TRBD1. J gave up 4 bases and V 5 bases, and 8 bases lay outside the gene matches. CDR3 length: 15 residues. Germline-derived CDR1 and CDR2 are LNHDA and SQIVND (reference sequence). The CDR3 spells CASSVTGGGGYGYTF. The CDR3 nucleotides are TGTGCCAGTAGTGTTACAGGGGGCGGGGGCTATGGCTACACCTTC.

This chain connects TRBV25-1 to TRBJ2-1; tentatively, D is TRBD2 (6 bases). The germline V and J ends were trimmed by 6 bases and 4 bases, with 10 bases remaining between them. In germline, CDR1 is MGHDK, CDR2 SYGVNS. This CDR3 is built from 13 residues. The CDR3 spells CASRRDLYNEQFF. CDR3 nucleotides: TGTGCCAGCAGAAGGGACTTATACAATGAGCAGTTCTTC.

V gene TRBV2 combines with J gene TRBJ2-2; 13 nucleotides align to TRBD2. The CDR3 consists of 18 residues. With V trimmed by 7 bases and J by 8 bases, 16 bases remained unmatched. CDR1 is SNHLY, CDR2 FYNNEI, per germline. The CDR3 here is CASKDRGLAGASSGELFF. CDR3 DNA sequence: TGTGCCAGCAAAGACAGAGGACTAGCGGGAGCTTCGAGTGGGGAGCTGTTTTTT.

This clone was seen a single time. The rearrangement uses TRBV7-9 and TRBJ2-7; D remains ambiguous. The ends were cut back, 5 bases at V and 4 bases at J, with 6 bases in the middle. Germline CDR1 reads SEHNR; CDR2 reads FQNEAQ (reference sequence). The CDR3 loop spans 11 amino acids. CDR3 DNA sequence: TGTGCCAGCAGCCGACAATACGAGCAGTACTTC. Protein: CASSRQYEQYF.

This clone turned up a few times. This chain uses TRBV30 with TRBJ2-1; 7 bases line up with TRBD2. This CDR3 spans 14 amino acids. V shed 5 bases and J 7 bases; nucleotides not matched to a gene: 11. Germline assignment: CDR1 GTSNPN and CDR2 SVGIG (reference sequence). The CDR3 DNA reads TGTGCCTGGGGGACGTGGGAGGGCCAAAATGAGCAGTTCTTC. Amino acid sequence: CAWGTWEGQNEQFF.